This T cell receptor beta chain was sequenced in a study of OX40 agonist ivuxolimab in advanced cancers. About the research overall: Subjects had a mean age of around 63 years, with a range of 23 to 79; around 84% were male. General study points: The work left the antigen specificity of expanded peripheral T cells undetermined.

V was shortened by 2 bases and J by 1 base, with 14 bases between the two germline ends. CDR1 and CDR2 from the germline V gene are MNHEY and SVGAGI. The CDR3 spans 16 residues. The data were produced by immunoSEQ multiplex PCR, yet TCRdb's version contains in-frame clones alone and is incomplete. The data show around 100,000 clones, around 91% seen once. Points on this clone: Its cognate antigen is unknown.

The clonotype was recovered from an adult with an advanced solid tumor such as melanoma, head and neck, liver or kidney cancer. This sample comprised CD4+ or CD8+ T cells sorted from blood, obtained in a trial of the OX40 agonist ivuxolimab. The rearrangement uses TRBV6-5 and TRBJ2-5; D possibly corresponds to TRBD2 (6 bases). This CDR3 is CASSYGATGSQETQYF. The CDR3 bases are TGTGCCAGCAGTTACGGGGCCACCGGGAGCCAAGAGACCCAGTACTTC.